This is a list of T cell receptor beta chains from one sample in a study of CD8 T cells in ankylosing spondylitis. TCRdb recomputed calls from the 5' RACE reads with MiXCR, one row per CDR3 protein. The sample lists around 390,000 distinct CDR3 sequences; approximately 20% were seen once. Sequenced input: blood, either unsorted or a sorted T cell fraction (not recorded which). The receptors were sampled from a male donor with ankylosing spondylitis. The CDR3 runs from the conserved cysteine through the conserved F or W. The D gene is left open where the match is weak. The size of a clone is reported for some rows only, either as once, few or many, or as a class for expanded clones.

clone_size,j_call,cdr3_length,v_call,d_call,cdr3_nt,cdr3_aa
NA,TRBJ2-5,15,TRBV6-5,TRBD2,TGTGCCAGCAGTTACTCTACTAGCGGGAAGGAGACCCAGTACTTC,CASSYSTSGKETQYF
NA,TRBJ2-1,14,TRBV15,TRBD2,TGTGCCACCACTCCAGGACTAGCTTACAATGAGCAGTTCTTC,CATTPGLAYNEQFF
many,TRBJ2-4,16,TRBV10-3,TRBD1,TGTGCCATCAGTGAGAACCGACAGGGGACGGGGAACATTCAGTACTTC,CAISENRQGTGNIQYF
few,TRBJ2-3,15,TRBV7-2,TRBD1,TGTGCCAGCAGCGTTGGGACAGCCCGCACAGATACGCAGTATTTT,CASSVGTARTDTQYF
few,TRBJ2-1,18,TRBV18,NA,TGTGCCAGCTCACCCTCCCAGACACTAGGACCCTCCTACAATGAGCAGTTCTTC,CASSPSQTLGPSYNEQFF
few,TRBJ2-1,16,TRBV6-2/TRBV6-3,TRBD2,TGTGCCAGCATGGATAGCGGGAGGTATAGTCCACATGAGCAGTTCTTC,CASMDSGRYSPHEQFF
NA,TRBJ1-5,15,TRBV28,NA,TGTGCCAGCACCACCCGACAAATTAGCAATCAGCCCCAGCATTTT,CASTTRQISNQPQHF
few,TRBJ1-1,15,TRBV7-9,TRBD1,TGTGCCAGCAGCGCATGGACAGGGGAAGTCACTGAAGCTTTCTTT,CASSAWTGEVTEAFF
few,TRBJ2-3,14,TRBV12-3/TRBV12-4,NA,TGTGCCAGTACCCGGGGCCGTGGAACAGATACGCAGTATTTT,CASTRGRGTDTQYF
NA,TRBJ2-5,15,TRBV7-2,NA,TGTGCCAGCAGCTTAATTGTCGCGGTACAAGAGACCCAGTACTTC,CASSLIVAVQETQYF
few,TRBJ2-1,16,TRBV19,NA,TGTGCCAGTAGGCCTTGGGACAATGCCCCCTACAATGAGCAGTTCTTC,CASRPWDNAPYNEQFF
NA,TRBJ2-5,15,TRBV6-5,NA,TGTGCCAGCAGTTACACACCGGGGCGCCAAGAGACCCAGTACTTC,CASSYTPGRQETQYF
NA,TRBJ2-7,16,TRBV27,TRBD1,TGTGCCAGCAGTTATAATGCCGGGACAGGGCGTCAAGAGCAGTACTTC,CASSYNAGTGRQEQYF
NA,TRBJ1-1,12,TRBV20-1,NA,TGCAGTCAGGGGAAGCCCTACACTGAAGCTTTCTTT,CSQGKPYTEAFF
NA,TRBJ1-5,15,TRBV15,NA,TGTGCCACCAGCAGAGAACCACAGGCGAATCAGCCCCAGCATTTT,CATSREPQANQPQHF
NA,TRBJ2-1,11,TRBV20-1,NA,TGCAGTGCTAGTCGGGGAAATGAGCAGTTCTTC,CSASRGNEQFF
NA,TRBJ2-3,16,TRBV9,TRBD2,TGTGCCAGCAGCGTCCAGGGAGGGGTCTACACAGATACGCAGTATTTT,CASSVQGGVYTDTQYF
NA,TRBJ1-5,13,TRBV12-3/TRBV12-4,NA,TGTGCCAGCAGTCTGGTGGTAGAACAGCCCCAGCATTTT,CASSLVVEQPQHF
NA,TRBJ1-2,14,TRBV7-2,NA,TGTGCCAGCAGCTTAGCCGTCAGGGATTATGGCTACACCTTC,CASSLAVRDYGYTF
NA,TRBJ2-5,14,TRBV19,TRBD2,TGTGCCAGTCGACCACTAGCGGGAGCGGAGACCCAGTACTTC,CASRPLAGAETQYF
NA,TRBJ2-5,14,TRBV19,NA,TGTGCCAGTAGTAGCGGGCCGCTCGGCGAGACCCAGTACTTC,CASSSGPLGETQYF
NA,TRBJ2-5,16,TRBV12-3/TRBV12-4,TRBD2,TGTGCCAGCAGTCTTGAAGCGGGAGGGCCTCGGGAGACCCAGTACTTC,CASSLEAGGPRETQYF
NA,TRBJ1-1,14,TRBV28,TRBD1,TGTGCCAGCAGTTCGACAGGGGGCCGGGCTGAAGCTTTCTTT,CASSSTGGRAEAFF
many,TRBJ2-1,15,TRBV7-2,TRBD1,TGTGCCAGCAGCTTAACGTCGGGACAGGGGCGTCGGATGATCTTC,CASSLTSGQGRRMIF
few,TRBJ2-1,13,TRBV6-2/TRBV6-3,NA,TGTGCCAGCAGTTACCCCGGGATGAGTGAGCAGTTCTTC,CASSYPGMSEQFF
NA,TRBJ2-7,11,TRBV27,NA,TGTGCCAGCAGTTTTGAATCTAGGGAGTACTTC,CASSFESREYF
few,TRBJ2-7,13,TRBV29-1,NA,TGCAGCGCCCTAAAGGACACCTCCTACGAGCAGTACTTC,CSALKDTSYEQYF
NA,TRBJ1-2,15,TRBV6-1,NA,TGTGCCAGCAGTGAAGATAGACGTCTTCCCTATGGCTACACCTTC,CASSEDRRLPYGYTF
NA,TRBJ2-7,16,TRBV27,TRBD2,TGTGCCAGCAGAGGGACTAGCGGAACAGAATTCTACGAGCAGTACTTC,CASRGTSGTEFYEQYF
NA,TRBJ1-6,14,TRBV20-1,TRBD1,TGCAGTGCTACCACAGGGGGATATAATTCACCCCTCCACTTT,CSATTGGYNSPLHF
many,TRBJ2-2,12,TRBV10-2,NA,TGCGCCAGCAGTCAAAATGCAGGGGAGCTGTTTTTT,CASSQNAGELFF
NA,TRBJ2-3,13,TRBV28,NA,TGTGCCAGCAGCAAGCAGAGCACAGATACGCAGTATTTT,CASSKQSTDTQYF
few,TRBJ2-7,16,TRBV21-1,NA,TGTGCCAGCAGCAAAGTGGTAGCTCTGAACCCCTACGAGCAGTACTTC,CASSKVVALNPYEQYF
few,TRBJ2-2,18,TRBV3-1,NA,TGTGCCAGCAGCCAAGTGATCTTGCAGGGCGCGAACACCGGGGAGCTGTTTTTT,CASSQVILQGANTGELFF
NA,TRBJ1-1,14,TRBV5-1,NA,TGCGCCAGCAGCCCGTTCCAGAGAAACACTGAAGCTTTCTTT,CASSPFQRNTEAFF
few,TRBJ2-3,15,TRBV5-1,NA,TGCGCCAGCAGCTTACAGACCACAGGTCAAGATACGCAGTATTTT,CASSLQTTGQDTQYF
NA,TRBJ2-7,16,TRBV6-2/TRBV6-3,TRBD2,TGTGCCAGCAGTTACGCACTAGCGGGAGGCTCCTACGAGCAGTACTTC,CASSYALAGGSYEQYF
NA,TRBJ1-6,14,TRBV20-1,TRBD1,TGCAGTGCTAACAGGGGGATGGATAATTCACCCCTCCACTTT,CSANRGMDNSPLHF
NA,TRBJ2-3,13,TRBV7-8,TRBD1,TGTGCCAGCAGCCCATCACGACAGGGAACGCAGTATTTT,CASSPSRQGTQYF
NA,TRBJ2-2,13,TRBV5-6,NA,TGTGCCAGCAGCATACAGGGACTCGGGGAGCTGTTTTTT,CASSIQGLGELFF
NA,TRBJ2-5,14,TRBV12-3/TRBV12-4,TRBD2,TGTGCCAGCAGTTTGATAGCGGGAGGAGAGACCCAGTACTTC,CASSLIAGGETQYF
NA,TRBJ2-5,12,TRBV5-6,NA,TGTGCCAGCAGCTTTCTAACAGAGACCCAGTACTTC,CASSFLTETQYF
NA,TRBJ1-2,14,TRBV6-2/TRBV6-3,NA,TGTGCCAGCAGACAAACCGGGACAACCTATGGCTACACCTTC,CASRQTGTTYGYTF
NA,TRBJ2-6,13,TRBV7-9,NA,TGTGCCAGCTGTCTCCAGGGGGCCAACGTCCTGACTTTC,CASCLQGANVLTF
NA,TRBJ2-3,17,TRBV18,TRBD2,TGTGCCAGCTCACCAATTGAAGCGGGGGAGGGCACAGATACGCAGTATTTT,CASSPIEAGEGTDTQYF
many,TRBJ2-4,14,TRBV30,TRBD1,TGTGCCTGGGGGGAAGGGACAGTTTTAGGCATTCAGTACTTC,CAWGEGTVLGIQYF
few,TRBJ1-2,16,TRBV5-1,TRBD1,TGCGCCAGCAGCTTGGACCCCCAGGGGGCTAACTATGGCTACACCTTC,CASSLDPQGANYGYTF
NA,TRBJ2-1,13,TRBV28,TRBD1,TGTGCCAGCAGTCTTCCGGACAGGGATGAGCAGTTCTTC,CASSLPDRDEQFF
few,TRBJ2-1,19,TRBV4-1,TRBD2,TGCGCCAGCAGCCAAGATCGACAGTGGACTAGCGGGAGAGACAATGAGCAGTTCTTC,CASSQDRQWTSGRDNEQFF
few,TRBJ2-7,16,TRBV15,NA,TGTGCCACCAGCAGGGGCCGGGACACCTCTTCTAGCGAGCAGTACTTC,CATSRGRDTSSSEQYF